This T cell receptor beta chain was identified in a study of identical twins. TCRdb fed the 5' RACE reads into MiXCR, producing one record per CDR3 protein. In the table there are around 1.7 million distinct CDR3 sequences, around 33% of which are singletons. V lost 5 bases to trimming and J lost 0 bases; unmatched junction nucleotides: 7. Per the germline V gene, CDR1 is LNHDA and CDR2 is SQIVND (reference sequence). The CDR3 extends over 16 amino acids. Input material: cord blood. The receptor comes from a newborn girl in good health. This chain uses TRBV19 with TRBJ2-7; 10 nucleotides align to TRBD1. CDR3 in DNA: TGTGCCAGTAGTGCATCCGGGACAGGGGCCTCCTACGAGCAGTACTTC. Translated: CASSASGTGASYEQYF.